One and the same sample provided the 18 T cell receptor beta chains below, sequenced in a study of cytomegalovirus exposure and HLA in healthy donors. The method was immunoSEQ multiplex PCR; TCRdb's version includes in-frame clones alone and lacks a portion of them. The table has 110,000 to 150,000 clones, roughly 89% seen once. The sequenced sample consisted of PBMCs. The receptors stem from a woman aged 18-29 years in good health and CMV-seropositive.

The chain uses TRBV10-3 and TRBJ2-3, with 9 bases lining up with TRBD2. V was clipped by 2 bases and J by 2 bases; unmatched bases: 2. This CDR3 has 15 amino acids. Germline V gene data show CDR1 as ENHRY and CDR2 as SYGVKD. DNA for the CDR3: TGTGCCATCAGTGAGGAGCGGGGGGTCACAGATACGCAGTATTTT. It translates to CAISEERGVTDTQYF.

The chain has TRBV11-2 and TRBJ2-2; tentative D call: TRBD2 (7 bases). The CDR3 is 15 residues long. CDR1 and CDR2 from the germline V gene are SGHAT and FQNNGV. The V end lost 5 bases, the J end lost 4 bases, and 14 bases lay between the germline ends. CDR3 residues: CASSPAGAATGELFF. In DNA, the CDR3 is TGTGCCAGCAGCCCGGCGGGGGCGGCCACCGGGGAGCTGTTTTTT. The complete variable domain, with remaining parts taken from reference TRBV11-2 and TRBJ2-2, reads EAGVAQSPRYKIIEKRQSVAFWCNPISGHATLYWYQQILGQGPKLLIQFQNNGVVDDSQLPKDRFSAERLKGVDSTLKIQPAKLEDSAVYLCASSPAGAATGELFFGEGSRLTVL.

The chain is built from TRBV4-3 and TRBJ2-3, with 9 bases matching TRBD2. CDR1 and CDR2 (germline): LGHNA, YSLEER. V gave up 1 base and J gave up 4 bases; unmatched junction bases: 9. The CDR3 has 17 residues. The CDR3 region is CASSQAPAGGHADTQYF. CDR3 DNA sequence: TGCGCCAGCAGCCAAGCCCCAGCGGGGGGCCATGCAGATACGCAGTATTTT.

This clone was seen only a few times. CDR3 DNA sequence: TGTGCCAGCAGCTTTCCTCGGTCCCAGCATTTT. Protein product: CASSFPRSQHF. The chain has TRBV5-6 and TRBJ1-5; D remains unclear. Trimming left V 2 bases short and J 11 bases short, with 8 bases between. Germline CDR1 and CDR2: SGHDT and YYEEEE. The CDR3 is 11 amino acids.

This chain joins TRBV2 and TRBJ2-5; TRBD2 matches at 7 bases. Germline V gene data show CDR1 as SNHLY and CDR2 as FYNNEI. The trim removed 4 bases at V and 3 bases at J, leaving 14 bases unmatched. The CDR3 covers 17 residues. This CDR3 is CASSVGVQRGGEETQYF. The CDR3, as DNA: TGTGCCAGCAGTGTGGGGGTTCAGCGGGGCGGGGAAGAGACCCAGTACTTC.

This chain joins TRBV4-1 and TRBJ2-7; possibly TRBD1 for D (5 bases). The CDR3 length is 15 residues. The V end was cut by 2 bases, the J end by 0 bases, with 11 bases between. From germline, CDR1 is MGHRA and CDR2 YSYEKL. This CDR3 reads CASSQKGLLSYEQYF. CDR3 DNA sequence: TGCGCCAGCAGCCAAAAGGGGTTACTCTCCTACGAGCAGTACTTC.

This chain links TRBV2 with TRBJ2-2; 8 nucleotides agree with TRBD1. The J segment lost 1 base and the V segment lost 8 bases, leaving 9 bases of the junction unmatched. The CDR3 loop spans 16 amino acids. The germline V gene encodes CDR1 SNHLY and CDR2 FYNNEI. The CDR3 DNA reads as TGTGCCAGCCGATCGGTGGGACAGGAGAACACCGGGGAGCTGTTTTTT. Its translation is CASRSVGQENTGELFF.

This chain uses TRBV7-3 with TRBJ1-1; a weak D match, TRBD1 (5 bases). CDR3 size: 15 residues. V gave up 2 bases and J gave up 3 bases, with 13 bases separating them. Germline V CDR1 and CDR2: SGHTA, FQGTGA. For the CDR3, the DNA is TGTGCCAGCAGCTTATGGGGCAGGCCGTACACTGAAGCTTTCTTT. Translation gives CASSLWGRPYTEAFF.

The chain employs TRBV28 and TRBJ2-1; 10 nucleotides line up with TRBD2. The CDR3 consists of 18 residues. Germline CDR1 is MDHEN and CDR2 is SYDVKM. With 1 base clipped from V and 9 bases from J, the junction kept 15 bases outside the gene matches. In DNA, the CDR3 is TGTGCCAGCAGTTTATTCGGGTGGTCCGGGACTAGCGTGGCTGAGCAGTTCTTC. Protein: CASSLFGWSGTSVAEQFF.

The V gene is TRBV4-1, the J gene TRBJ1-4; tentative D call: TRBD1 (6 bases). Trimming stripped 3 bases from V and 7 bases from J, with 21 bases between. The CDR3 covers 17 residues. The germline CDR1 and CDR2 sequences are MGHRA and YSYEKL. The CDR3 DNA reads TGCGCCAGCAGCCATCAAGCGGGGGGCAGCGCTGGTGAAAAACTGTTTTTT. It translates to CASSHQAGGSAGEKLFF.

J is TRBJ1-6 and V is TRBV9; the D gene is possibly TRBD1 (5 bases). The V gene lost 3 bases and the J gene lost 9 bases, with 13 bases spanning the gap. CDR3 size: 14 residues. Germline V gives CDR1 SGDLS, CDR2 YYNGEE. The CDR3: CASSAPGIGSPLHF. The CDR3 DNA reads TGTGCCAGCAGCGCCCCAGGGATCGGTTCACCCCTCCACTTT.

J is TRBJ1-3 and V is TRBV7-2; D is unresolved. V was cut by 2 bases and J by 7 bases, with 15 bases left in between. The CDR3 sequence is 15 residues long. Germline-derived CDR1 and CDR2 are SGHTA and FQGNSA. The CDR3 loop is CASSLLVGSGNTIYF. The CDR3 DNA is TGTGCCAGCAGCTTACTCGTGGGCAGCGGGAACACCATATATTTT.

The CDR3 here is CASSSNLHRDRDYEQYF. In DNA form, the CDR3 reads TGTGCCAGCAGTTCAAATCTCCACCGGGACAGGGACTACGAGCAGTACTTC. This chain uses TRBV28 with TRBJ2-7, with 9 bases that match TRBD1. CDR1 MDHEN and CDR2 SYDVKM come from the germline V gene. This CDR3 has 17 amino acids. Trimming cost V 4 bases and J 3 bases; bases outside gene matches: 13.

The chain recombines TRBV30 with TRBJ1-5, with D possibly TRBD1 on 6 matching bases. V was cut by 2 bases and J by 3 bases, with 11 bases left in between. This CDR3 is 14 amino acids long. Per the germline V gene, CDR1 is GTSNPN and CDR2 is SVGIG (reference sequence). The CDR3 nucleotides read TGTGCCTGGAGTCCGGGACAACCCAATCAGCCCCAGCATTTT. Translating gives CAWSPGQPNQPQHF.

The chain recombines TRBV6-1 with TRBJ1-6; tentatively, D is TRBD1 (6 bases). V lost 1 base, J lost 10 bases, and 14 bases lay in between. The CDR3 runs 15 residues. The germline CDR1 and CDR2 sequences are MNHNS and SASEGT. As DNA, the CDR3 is TGTGCCAGCAGTGAAGTCCCGGGGGGGCTCTCACCCCTCCACTTT. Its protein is CASSEVPGGLSPLHF.

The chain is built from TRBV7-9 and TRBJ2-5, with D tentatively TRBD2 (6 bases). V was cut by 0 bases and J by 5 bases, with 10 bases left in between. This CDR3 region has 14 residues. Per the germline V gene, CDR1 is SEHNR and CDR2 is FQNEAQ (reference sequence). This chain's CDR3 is CASSLAEGGETQYF. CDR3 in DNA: TGTGCCAGCAGCTTAGCGGAGGGTGGGGAGACCCAGTACTTC.

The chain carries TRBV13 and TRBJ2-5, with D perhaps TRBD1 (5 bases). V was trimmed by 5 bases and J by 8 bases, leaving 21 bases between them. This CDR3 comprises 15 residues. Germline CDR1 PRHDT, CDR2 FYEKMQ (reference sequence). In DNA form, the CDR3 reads TGTGCCAGCAGCGACAACAGGCCAGAGTTTCGAACCCAGTACTTC. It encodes CASSDNRPEFRTQYF.

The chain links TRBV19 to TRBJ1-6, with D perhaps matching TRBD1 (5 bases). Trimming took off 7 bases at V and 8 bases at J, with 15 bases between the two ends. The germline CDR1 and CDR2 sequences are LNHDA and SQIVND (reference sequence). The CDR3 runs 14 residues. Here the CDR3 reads CASTPQPGYSPLHF. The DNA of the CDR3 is TGTGCCAGTACCCCCCAGCCAGGGTATTCACCCCTCCACTTT.